This TCR beta chain derives from a study of tumor-infiltrating lymphocytes in primary liver carcinoma. Study conclusions and caveats: Blood fell significantly below tumors in its top-250-clone fraction (p = 0.039). Reduced overlap was seen in tumor-adjacent and tumor-blood pairs versus tumor region pairs.

Note on this clonotype: Its cognate antigen is unknown.

TCR beta cDNA was prepared out of roughly 520 ng total RNA by means of a constant-region primer. Three nested multiplex PCR rounds, a slightly modified ARM-PCR method, built the TCR beta libraries. Running 10 cycles apiece, the first two PCR rounds relied on TRBV1-TRBV30 forward primers together with a C-beta reverse primer. MiXCR was run by TCRdb on the multiplex PCR reads, yielding one entry per CDR3 protein. The sample includes approximately 74,000 distinct CDR3 sequences, about 64% of them seen just once. The source material, roughly 18-30 mg of unsorted bulk tissue, was used to co-extract RNA and DNA. This CDR3 region has 18 residues.

The gene calls are TRBV21-1 and TRBJ2-6; the D call TRBD1 from the table was never checked on the DNA. TRBV21-1 is an annotated pseudogene. This TCR was sampled from a woman aged 55-69 years with primary liver carcinoma and hepatitis B virus infection. The specimen sequenced was liver tumor tissue from sampling region 4. Subset in this sample: tumor region T4, right-lateral pole. The CDR3 reads CASSNGQGPDSGANVLTF. CDR3 bases: TGTGCCAGCAGCAATGGACAGGGCCCCGACTCTGGGGCCAACGTCCTGACTTTC.